This T cell receptor beta chain was sequenced during a study of T cells in women clearing cervical HPV infection. The assay was immunoSEQ multiplex PCR, and TCRdb's table has in-frame clones only and misses some. Here the sample table reports under 50,000 clones. Germline lookup yields CDR1 SGDLS and CDR2 YYNGEE. This CDR3 has 15 residues. Germline trimming cut 6 bases from V and 5 bases from J; bases unmatched to any gene: 12. To note about this clone: The read halts 3 residues ahead of the CDR3 end, with the missing end drawn from the germline J gene.

The sequenced material came from blood buffy coat. J is TRBJ2-5 and V is TRBV9, with TRBD2 matching over 8 bases. The TCR comes from a woman between 18 and 70 years old with a cervical HPV16 infection that either progressed to CIN3+ or cleared (not recorded which). The CDR3 spells CASTLSGSGGETQYF. CDR3 bases read: TGTGCCAGCACCCTGAGCGGGAGCGGCGGGGAGACC.